The subject of this entry is one T cell receptor (beta chain). The source of the sample is a study of shared clonotypes between healthy human individuals. The CDR3 contains 14 residues. V was clipped by 0 bases and J by 4 bases; unmatched bases: 3. CDR1 and CDR2 (germline): LGHNA, YNFKEQ. TCRdb keeps only in-frame clones here, not all; method: immunoSEQ multiplex PCR. Found here are over a million clones, more than 60% of them singletons; the top ten hold roughly 1.5%. Material for sequencing was memory CD4+ T cells sorted from blood. Noted subset: CD45RA-negative fraction. The chain employs TRBV4-2 and TRBJ2-7; TRBD1 matches 7 bases. This clonotype was obtained from a man between 18 and 29 years old in good health. CDR3 nucleotides: TGTGCCAGCAGCCAAGAGGACAGGACATACGAGCAGTACTTC. It codes for CASSQEDRTYEQYF.